The clone carrying this T cell receptor (beta chain) occurred once. Its target is not known. Donors counted as nominally healthy when sampled, yet unrecorded immune exposures were likely. The PCR ran on 60 Vbeta and 13 Jbeta primers. TCRdb's table, derived via immunoSEQ multiplex PCR, lists solely in-frame clones and lacks some. The sample has some 140,000 clones; approximately 80% are singletons. These data come from a study of cytomegalovirus exposure and HLA in healthy donors. Broader study findings: The presence/absence work took it that sequencing depth was about the same across donors. Further analysis, carried out later, found HLA-associated TCR beta chains more clonally expanded than equally common other chains. Later on, an analysis showed TCR association rates differing by HLA locus, with DRB1 the most and HLA-C the fewest.

CDR1 MGHRA and CDR2 YSYEKL come from the germline V gene. Trimming removed 1 base at V and 4 bases at J, with 20 bases between. The CDR3 sequence is 17 residues long. The sequence derives from a man aged 25-40 years in good health and CMV-seropositive. Sequencing was carried out using PBMCs. V is TRBV4-1 and J is TRBJ2-7, with D possibly being TRBD2 (5 bases). The CDR3 region is CASSQGPVLGGRYEQYF. The CDR3 nucleotides are TGCGCCAGCAGCCAAGGCCCGGTCCTAGGAGGCCGATACGAGCAGTACTTC.